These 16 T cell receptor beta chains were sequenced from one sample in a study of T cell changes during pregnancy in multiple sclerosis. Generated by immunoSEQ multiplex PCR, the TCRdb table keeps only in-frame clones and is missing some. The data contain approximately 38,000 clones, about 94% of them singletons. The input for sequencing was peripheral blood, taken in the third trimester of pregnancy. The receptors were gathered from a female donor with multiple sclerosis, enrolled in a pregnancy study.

The CDR3 nucleotides are TGTGCCAGCAGTGAGACCGGCAGGTTAGGCTACACCTTC. Protein sequence: CASSETGRLGYTF. J is TRBJ1-2 and V is TRBV25-1; D call uncertain. Per germline, CDR1 MGHDK and CDR2 SYGVNS. Trimming pared 3 bases from V and 8 bases from J, leaving 13 bases between. This CDR3 contains 13 residues.

The CDR3 here is CASSLRLATYNEQFF. In DNA, the CDR3 is TGTGCCAGCAGTTTACGACTAGCGACCTACAATGAGCAGTTCTTC. The chain combines TRBV28 with TRBJ2-1; TRBD2 matches at 8 bases. This CDR3 is built from 15 residues. CDR1 and CDR2 from the germline V gene are MDHEN and SYDVKM. With 2 bases clipped from V and 2 bases from J, the junction kept 2 bases outside the gene matches.

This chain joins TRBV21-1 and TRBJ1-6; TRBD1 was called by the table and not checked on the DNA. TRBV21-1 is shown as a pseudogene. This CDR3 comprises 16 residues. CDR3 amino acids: CASSKCPGQEFSPLHF. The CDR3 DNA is TGTGCCAGCAGCAAATGCCCGGGACAGGAATTTTCACCCCTCCACTTT.

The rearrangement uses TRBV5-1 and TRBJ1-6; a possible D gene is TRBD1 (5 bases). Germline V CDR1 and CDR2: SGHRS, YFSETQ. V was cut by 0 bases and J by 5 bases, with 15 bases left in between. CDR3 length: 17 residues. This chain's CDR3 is CASSLASSTVNNSPLHF. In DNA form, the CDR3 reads TGCGCCAGCAGCTTGGCTTCTTCGACAGTGAATAATTCACCCCTCCACTTT.

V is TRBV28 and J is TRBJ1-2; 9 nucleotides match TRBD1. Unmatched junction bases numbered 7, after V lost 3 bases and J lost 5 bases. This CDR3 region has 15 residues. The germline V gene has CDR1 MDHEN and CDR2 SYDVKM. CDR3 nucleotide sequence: TGTGCCAGCAGTTTCCTGACAGGGGGGCGGTATGGCTACACCTTC. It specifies CASSFLTGGRYGYTF.

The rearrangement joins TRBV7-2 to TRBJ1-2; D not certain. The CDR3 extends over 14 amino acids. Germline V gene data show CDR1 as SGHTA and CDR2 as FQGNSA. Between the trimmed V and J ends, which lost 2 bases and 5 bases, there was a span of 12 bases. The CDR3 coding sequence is TGTGCCAGCAGCTTAAGACCTGGGGAGTATGGCTACACCTTC. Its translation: CASSLRPGEYGYTF.

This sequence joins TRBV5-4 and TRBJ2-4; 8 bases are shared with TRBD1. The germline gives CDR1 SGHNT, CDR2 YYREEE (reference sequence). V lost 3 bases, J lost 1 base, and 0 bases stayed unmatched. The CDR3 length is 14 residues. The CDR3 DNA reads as TGTGCCAGCAGCTCAGGGGGCGCCAAAAACATTCAGTACTTC. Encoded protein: CASSSGGAKNIQYF.

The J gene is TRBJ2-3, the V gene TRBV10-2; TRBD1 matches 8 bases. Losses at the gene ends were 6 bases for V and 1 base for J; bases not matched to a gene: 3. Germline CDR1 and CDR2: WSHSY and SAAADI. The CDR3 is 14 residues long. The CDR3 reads CASSADRGTDTQYF. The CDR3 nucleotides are TGCGCCAGCAGCGCGGACAGGGGCACAGATACGCAGTATTTT.

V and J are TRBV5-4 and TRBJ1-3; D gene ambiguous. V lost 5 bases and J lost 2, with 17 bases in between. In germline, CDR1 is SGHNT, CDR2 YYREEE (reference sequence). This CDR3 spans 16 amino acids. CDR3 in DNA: TGTGCCAGCAGGCACTCTCCTGTTCCCCCTGGAAACACCATATATTTT. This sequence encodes CASRHSPVPPGNTIYF. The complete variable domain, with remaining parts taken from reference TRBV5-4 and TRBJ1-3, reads ETGVTQSPTHLIKTRGQQVTLRCSSQSGHNTVSWYQQALGQGPQFIFQYYREEENGRGNFPPRFSGLQFPNYSSELNVNALELDDSALYLCASRHSPVPPGNTIYFGEGSWLTVV.

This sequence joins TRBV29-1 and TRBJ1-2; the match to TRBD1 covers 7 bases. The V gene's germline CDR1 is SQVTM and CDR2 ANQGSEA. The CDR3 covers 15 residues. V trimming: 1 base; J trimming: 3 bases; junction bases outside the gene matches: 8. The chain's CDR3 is CSVEVRQGPHYGYTF. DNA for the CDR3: TGCAGCGTTGAAGTCAGACAGGGCCCCCACTATGGCTACACCTTC.

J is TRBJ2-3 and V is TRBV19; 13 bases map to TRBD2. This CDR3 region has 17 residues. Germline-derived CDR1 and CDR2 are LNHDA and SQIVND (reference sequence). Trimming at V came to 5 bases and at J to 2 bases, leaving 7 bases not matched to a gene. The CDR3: CASSPGTSGVYTDTQYF. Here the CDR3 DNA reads TGTGCCAGTAGTCCAGGGACTAGCGGGGTGTACACAGATACGCAGTATTTT. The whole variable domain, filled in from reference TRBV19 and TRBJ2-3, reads DGGITQSPKYLFRKEGQNVTLSCEQNLNHDAMYWYRQDPGQGLRLIYYSQIVNDFQKGDIAEGYSVSREKKESFPLTVTSAQKNPTAFYLCASSPGTSGVYTDTQYFGPGTRLTVL.

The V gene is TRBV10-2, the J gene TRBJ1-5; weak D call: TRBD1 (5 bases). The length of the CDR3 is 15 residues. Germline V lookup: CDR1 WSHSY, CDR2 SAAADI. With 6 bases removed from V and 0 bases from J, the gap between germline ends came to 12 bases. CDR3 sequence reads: CASSKADSSNQPQHF. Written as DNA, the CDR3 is TGCGCCAGCAGCAAAGCCGACAGTAGCAATCAGCCCCAGCATTTT.

The CDR3 DNA sequence: TGTGCCAGCAGCTTAGTACTGAGGGGGGGGGCAGATACGCAGTATTTT. It yields the protein CASSLVLRGGADTQYF. The J gene is TRBJ2-3, the V gene TRBV7-2; possibly TRBD2 for D (7 bases). The CDR3 has 16 residues. Looked up from germline, CDR1 is SGHTA and CDR2 is FQGNSA. Trimming shortened V by 1 base and J by 4 bases, and 15 bases separated the two germline ends.

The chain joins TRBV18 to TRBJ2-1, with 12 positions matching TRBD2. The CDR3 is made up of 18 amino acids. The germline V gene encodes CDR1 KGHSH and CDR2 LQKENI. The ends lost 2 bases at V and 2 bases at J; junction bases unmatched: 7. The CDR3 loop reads CASSPSGLAGIPYNEQFF. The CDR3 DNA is TGTGCCAGCTCACCATCCGGACTAGCGGGAATACCCTACAATGAGCAGTTCTTC.

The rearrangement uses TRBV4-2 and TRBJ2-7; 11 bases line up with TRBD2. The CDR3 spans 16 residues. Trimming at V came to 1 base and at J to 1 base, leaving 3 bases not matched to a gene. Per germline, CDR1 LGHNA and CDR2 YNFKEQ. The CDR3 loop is CASSQAGTSGSYEQYF. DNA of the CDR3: TGTGCCAGCAGCCAAGCGGGGACTAGCGGTTCCTACGAGCAGTACTTC.

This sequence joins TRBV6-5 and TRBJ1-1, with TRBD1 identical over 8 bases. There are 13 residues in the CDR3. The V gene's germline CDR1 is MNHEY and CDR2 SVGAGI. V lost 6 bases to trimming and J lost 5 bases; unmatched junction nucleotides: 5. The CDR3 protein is CASRTGEVTEAFF. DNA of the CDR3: TGTGCCAGCAGGACAGGGGAAGTTACTGAAGCTTTCTTT.